This TCR beta chain was recovered during a study of T cell responses to AZD1222 COVID-19 vaccine. Findings and limits, study-wide: Clonal diversity may have been underestimated in mostly white British donors.

Trimming left V 1 base short and J 0 bases short, with 8 bases between. This CDR3 is 15 amino acids long. The germline V gene has CDR1 SGHTA and CDR2 FQGTGA. Sequenced by immunoSEQ multiplex PCR; TCRdb stores in-frame clones only, minus some. The sample lists 150,000 to 200,000 clones; about 90% were seen once. Analyses pooled second doses at about 4 or about 12 weeks. In the case of this clone: Its antigen is undetermined.

Sequencing was performed on peripheral blood, taken 28 days after the second AZD1222 dose. The chain links TRBV7-3 to TRBJ2-3, with D uncertain. This sequence was found in an adult who received the AZD1222 COVID-19 vaccine. This chain's CDR3 is CASSLKATSTDTQYF. CDR3 sequence (DNA): TGTGCCAGCAGCTTAAAGGCCACTAGCACAGATACGCAGTATTTT.